Listed here are 6 T cell receptor beta chains from one sample, sequenced in a study of CD8 T cells in ankylosing spondylitis (dated by TCRdb to about 2017). The library was prepared using 5' RACE. TCRdb lists the instrument as Illumina HiSeq 2500. TCRdb trimmed the raw reads at Q25, called clones with MiXCR and kept productive beta chains. Rows are unified per CDR3 protein, each entry keeping the most common DNA and genes. This sample holds under 450,000 distinct CDR3 sequences; 20% to 25% were observed only once. The ten largest clones represent around 13% of the sample. Sequencing used blood, either unsorted or a sorted T cell fraction (not recorded which). These receptors all stem from a male donor with ankylosing spondylitis or in good health (not recorded which).

The rearrangement links TRBV29-1 to TRBJ1-2; possibly TRBD1 for D (5 bases). Trimming pared 2 bases from V and 4 bases from J, leaving 11 bases between. CDR1 is SQVTM, CDR2 ANQGSEA, per germline. The CDR3 totals 13 residues. The CDR3 loop reads CSVEKAGSYGYTF. Here the CDR3 DNA reads TGCAGCGTTGAAAAAGCAGGGAGCTATGGCTACACCTTC. Variable domain in full (rest from reference TRBV29-1 and TRBJ1-2): SAVISQKPSRDICQRGTSLTIQCQVDSQVTMMFWYRQQPGQSLTLIATANQGSEATYESGFVIDKFPISRPNLTFSTLTVSNMSPEDSSIYLCSVEKAGSYGYTFGSGTRLTVV.

A few counts support this clonotype. The rearrangement joins TRBV7-9 to TRBJ2-7; D assignment may be TRBD1 or TRBD2 (5 bases each). CDR1 and CDR2 (germline): SEHNR, FQNEAQ (reference sequence). V was cut by 3 bases and J by 6 bases, with 12 bases left in between. The CDR3 has 13 residues. This CDR3 is CASSFGTTGEQYF. CDR3 DNA: TGTGCCAGCAGCTTCGGGACGACGGGCGAGCAGTACTTC.

The chain links TRBV20-1 to TRBJ2-1; TRBD2 might be the D (6 bases). Trimming took 0 bases from V and 6 from J, leaving 24 bases between them. There are 18 residues in the CDR3. CDR1 DFQATT and CDR2 SNEGSKA come from the germline V gene (reference sequence). This chain's CDR3 is CSARDWESRAGKSNEQFF. Here the CDR3 DNA reads TGCAGTGCTAGAGATTGGGAGTCTCGCGCGGGAAAGAGCAATGAGCAGTTCTTC.

This clonotype came up a few times. The rearrangement links TRBV7-9 to TRBJ2-3, with 7 bases aligning to TRBD1. Germline V gene sequence: CDR1 SEHNR, CDR2 FQNEAQ (reference sequence). V shed 0 bases and J 1 base; nucleotides not matched to a gene: 4. The CDR3 is 16 residues long. Here the CDR3 DNA reads TGTGCCAGCAGCTTAGCGACAGGGACCCGCACAGATACGCAGTATTTT. It is translated as CASSLATGTRTDTQYF.

The chain uses TRBV4-2 and TRBJ2-7, with a weak D call TRBD1 (5 bases). The germline V gene encodes CDR1 LGHNA and CDR2 YNFKEQ. CDR3 size: 15 residues. Between the trimmed V and J ends, which lost 1 base and 0 bases, there was a span of 10 bases. CDR3 in amino acids: CASSQVWGSSYEQYF. The CDR3 DNA reads as TGTGCCAGCAGCCAAGTCTGGGGCAGCTCCTACGAGCAGTACTTC.

In this sample, this clonotype turned up a few times. The gene calls are TRBV7-2 and TRBJ2-7; D may be TRBD1 or TRBD2 (6 bases each). The CDR3 has 14 amino acids. Trimming pared 4 bases from V and 1 base from J, leaving 11 bases between. The germline gives CDR1 SGHTA, CDR2 FQGNSA. CDR3 DNA sequence: TGTGCCAGCAGCTCGGGGGCGGGTTCCTACGAGCAGTACTTC. Amino acid sequence: CASSSGAGSYEQYF.